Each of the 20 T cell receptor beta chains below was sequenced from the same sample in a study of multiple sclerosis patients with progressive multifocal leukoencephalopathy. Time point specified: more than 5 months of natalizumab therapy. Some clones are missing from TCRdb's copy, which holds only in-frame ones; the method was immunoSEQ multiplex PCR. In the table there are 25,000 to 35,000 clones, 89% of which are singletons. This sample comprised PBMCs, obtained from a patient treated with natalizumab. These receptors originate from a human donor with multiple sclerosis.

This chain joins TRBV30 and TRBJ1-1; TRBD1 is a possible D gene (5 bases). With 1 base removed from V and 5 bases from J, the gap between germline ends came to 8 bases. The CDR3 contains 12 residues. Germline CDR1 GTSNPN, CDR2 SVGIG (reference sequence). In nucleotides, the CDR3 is TGTGCCTGGAGTGCCCAGGGTACTGAAGCTTTCTTT. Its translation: CAWSAQGTEAFF. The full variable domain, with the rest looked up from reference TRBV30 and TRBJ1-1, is SQTIHQWPATLVQPVGSPLSLECTVEGTSNPNLYWYRQAAGRGLQLLFYSVGIGQISSEVPQNLSASRPQDRQFILSSKKLLLSDSGFYLCAWSAQGTEAFFGQGTRLTVV.

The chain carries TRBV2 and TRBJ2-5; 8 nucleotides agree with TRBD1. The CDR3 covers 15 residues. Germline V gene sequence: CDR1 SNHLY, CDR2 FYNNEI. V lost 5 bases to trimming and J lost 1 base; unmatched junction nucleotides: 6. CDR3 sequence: CASSTNRGSQETQYF. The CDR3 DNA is TGTGCCAGCAGTACCAACAGGGGGTCCCAAGAGACCCAGTACTTC.

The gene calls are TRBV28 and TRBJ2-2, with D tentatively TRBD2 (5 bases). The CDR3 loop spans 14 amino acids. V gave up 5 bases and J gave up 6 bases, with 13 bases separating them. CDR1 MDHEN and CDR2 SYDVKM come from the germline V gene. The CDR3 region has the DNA TGTGCCAGCAGTCCGCCCCGGGGTGCCGGGGAGCTGTTTTTT. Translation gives CASSPPRGAGELFF.

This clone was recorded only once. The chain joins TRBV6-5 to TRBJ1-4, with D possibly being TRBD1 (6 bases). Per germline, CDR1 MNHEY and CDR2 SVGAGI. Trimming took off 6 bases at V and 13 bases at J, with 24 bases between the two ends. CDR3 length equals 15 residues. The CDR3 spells CASRQRGLGGRGLFF. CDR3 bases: TGTGCCAGCAGGCAACGGGGGCTAGGGGGACGGGGACTGTTTTTT.

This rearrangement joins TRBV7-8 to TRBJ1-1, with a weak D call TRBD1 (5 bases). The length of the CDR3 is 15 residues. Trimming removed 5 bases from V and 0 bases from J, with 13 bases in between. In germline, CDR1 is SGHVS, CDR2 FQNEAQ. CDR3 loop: CASSLREGVNTEAFF. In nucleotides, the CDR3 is TGTGCCAGCAGCCTACGGGAAGGGGTGAACACTGAAGCTTTCTTT.

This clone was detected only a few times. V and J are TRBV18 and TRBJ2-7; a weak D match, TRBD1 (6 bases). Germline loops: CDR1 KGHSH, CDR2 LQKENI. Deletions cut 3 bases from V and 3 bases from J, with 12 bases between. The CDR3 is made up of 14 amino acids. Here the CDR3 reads CASSPPGDFYEQYF. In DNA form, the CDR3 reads TGTGCCAGCTCACCGCCAGGGGATTTCTACGAGCAGTACTTC.

The CDR3 loop reads CASSSGDSGANVLTF. The CDR3 nucleotides read TGTGCCAGCAGCTCGGGAGACTCTGGGGCCAACGTCCTGACTTTC. The V gene is TRBV5-4, the J gene TRBJ2-6, with a tentative D call TRBD2 (6 bases). The CDR3 contains 15 residues. Germline CDR1 and CDR2: SGHNT and YYREEE (reference sequence). The V gene lost 3 bases and the J gene lost 0 bases, with 7 bases spanning the gap.

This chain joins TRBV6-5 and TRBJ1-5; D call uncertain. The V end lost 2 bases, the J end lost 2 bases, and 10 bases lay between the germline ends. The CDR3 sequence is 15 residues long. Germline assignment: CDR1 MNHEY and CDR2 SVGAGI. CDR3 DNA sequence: TGTGCCAGCAGTTACAGGGAATTGCGCAATCAGCCCCAGCATTTT. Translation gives CASSYRELRNQPQHF.

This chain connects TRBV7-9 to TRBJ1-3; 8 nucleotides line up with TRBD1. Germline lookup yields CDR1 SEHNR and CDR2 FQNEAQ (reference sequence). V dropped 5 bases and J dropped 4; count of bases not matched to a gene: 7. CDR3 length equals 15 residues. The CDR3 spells CASSIRQGSGNTIYF. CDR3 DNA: TGTGCCAGCAGCATAAGACAGGGGTCCGGAAACACCATATATTTT.

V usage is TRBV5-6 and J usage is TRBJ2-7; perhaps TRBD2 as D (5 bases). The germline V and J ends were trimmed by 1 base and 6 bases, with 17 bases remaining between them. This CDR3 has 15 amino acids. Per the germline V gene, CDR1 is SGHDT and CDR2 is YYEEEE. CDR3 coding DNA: TGTGCCAGCAGCTTGCCGGGGAAGAGTGAGAGCGAGCAGTACTTC. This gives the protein CASSLPGKSESEQYF.

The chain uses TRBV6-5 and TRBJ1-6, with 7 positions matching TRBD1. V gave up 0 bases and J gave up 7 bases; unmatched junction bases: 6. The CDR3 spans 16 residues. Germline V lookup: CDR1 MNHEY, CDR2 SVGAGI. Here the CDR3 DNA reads TGTGCCAGCAGTTACTCGGGTTCAGGGGGGAATTCACCCCTCCACTTT. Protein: CASSYSGSGGNSPLHF.

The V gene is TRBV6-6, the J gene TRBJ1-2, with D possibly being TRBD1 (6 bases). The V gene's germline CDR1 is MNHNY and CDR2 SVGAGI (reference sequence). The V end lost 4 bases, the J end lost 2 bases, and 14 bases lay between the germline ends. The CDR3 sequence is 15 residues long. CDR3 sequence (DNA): TGTGCCAGCAGTTCCAGGACAGCGCTGAACTATGGCTACACCTTC. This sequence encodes CASSSRTALNYGYTF.

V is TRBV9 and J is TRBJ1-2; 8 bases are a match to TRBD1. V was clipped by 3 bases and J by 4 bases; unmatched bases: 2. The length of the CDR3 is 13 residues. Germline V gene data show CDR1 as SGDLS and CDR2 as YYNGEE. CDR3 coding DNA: TGTGCCAGCAGCGCCGACAGGGGCTATGGCTACACCTTC. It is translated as CASSADRGYGYTF. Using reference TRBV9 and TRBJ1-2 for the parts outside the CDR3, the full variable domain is DSGVTQTPKHLITATGQRVTLRCSPRSGDLSVYWYQQSLDQGLQFLIQYYNGEERAKGNILERFSAQQFPDLHSELNLSSLELGDSALYFCASSADRGYGYTFGSGTRLTVV.

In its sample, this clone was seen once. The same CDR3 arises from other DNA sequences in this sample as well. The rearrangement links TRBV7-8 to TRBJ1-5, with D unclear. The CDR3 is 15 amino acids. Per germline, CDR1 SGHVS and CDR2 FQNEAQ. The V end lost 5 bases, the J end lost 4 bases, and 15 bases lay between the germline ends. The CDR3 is CASSPRREVNQPQHF. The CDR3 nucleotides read TGTGCCAGCAGCCCGCGGAGGGAGGTTAATCAGCCCCAGCATTTT.

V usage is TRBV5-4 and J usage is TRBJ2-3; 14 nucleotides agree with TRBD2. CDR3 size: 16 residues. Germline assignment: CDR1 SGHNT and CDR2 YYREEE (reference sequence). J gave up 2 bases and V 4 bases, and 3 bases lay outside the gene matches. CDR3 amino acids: CASSLGLAGDTDTQYF. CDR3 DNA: TGTGCCAGCAGCCTGGGACTAGCGGGAGACACAGATACGCAGTATTTT. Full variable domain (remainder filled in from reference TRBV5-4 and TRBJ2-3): ETGVTQSPTHLIKTRGQQVTLRCSSQSGHNTVSWYQQALGQGPQFIFQYYREEENGRGNFPPRFSGLQFPNYSSELNVNALELDDSALYLCASSLGLAGDTDTQYFGPGTRLTVL.

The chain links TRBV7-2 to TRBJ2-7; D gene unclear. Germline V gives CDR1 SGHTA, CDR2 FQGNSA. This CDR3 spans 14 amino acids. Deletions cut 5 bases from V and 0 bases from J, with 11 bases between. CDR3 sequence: CASSHGWDSYEQYF. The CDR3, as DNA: TGTGCCAGCAGCCACGGCTGGGACTCCTACGAGCAGTACTTC.

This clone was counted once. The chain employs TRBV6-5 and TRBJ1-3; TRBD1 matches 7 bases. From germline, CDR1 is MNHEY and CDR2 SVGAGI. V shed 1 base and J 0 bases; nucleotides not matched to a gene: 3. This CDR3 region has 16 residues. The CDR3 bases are TGTGCCAGCAGTTACTTGGGACAGTCCTCTGGAAACACCATATATTTT. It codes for CASSYLGQSSGNTIYF.

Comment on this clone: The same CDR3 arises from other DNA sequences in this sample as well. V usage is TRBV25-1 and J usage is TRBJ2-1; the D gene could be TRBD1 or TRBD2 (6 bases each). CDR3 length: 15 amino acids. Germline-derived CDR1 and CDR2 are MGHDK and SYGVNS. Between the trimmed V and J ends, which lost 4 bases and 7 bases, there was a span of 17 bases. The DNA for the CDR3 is TGTGCCAGCAGTGCGACGGGGGCGACTGGGAATGAGCAGTTCTTC. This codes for CASSATGATGNEQFF.

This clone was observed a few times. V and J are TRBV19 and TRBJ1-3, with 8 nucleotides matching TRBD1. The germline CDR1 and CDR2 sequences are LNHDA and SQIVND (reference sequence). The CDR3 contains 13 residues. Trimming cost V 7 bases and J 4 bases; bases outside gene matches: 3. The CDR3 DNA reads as TGTGCCAGTACCCGGACAGGGGGAAACACCATATATTTT. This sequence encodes CASTRTGGNTIYF.

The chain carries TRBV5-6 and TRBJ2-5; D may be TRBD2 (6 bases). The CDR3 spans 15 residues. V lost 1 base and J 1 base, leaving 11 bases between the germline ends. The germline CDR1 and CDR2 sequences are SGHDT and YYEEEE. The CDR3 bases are TGTGCCAGCAGCTTGAGGCTAGCGCTCCAAGAGACCCAGTACTTC. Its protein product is CASSLRLALQETQYF.